The rows below give T cell receptor beta chains drawn from one sample of a study of cytotoxic CD8 clonotypes in ibrutinib-treated CLL. Sequencing used immunoSEQ multiplex PCR; TCRdb keeps in-frame clones, though not all of them. In the table there are fewer than 70,000 clones, about 72% of which are singletons. This specimen consisted of PBMCs, obtained after 12 months of ibrutinib treatment. These receptors originate from a human donor with chronic lymphocytic leukemia. Both conserved end residues are part of each CDR3. A D gene is named only where the DNA matches it firmly. For some rows the clone size is stated as once, few or many, or as a class when expanded; others skip it.

V gene	clone size	J gene	D gene	CDR3 DNA	CDR3 protein
TRBV7-3	once	TRBJ2-7	TRBD2	TGTGCCAGCAGCTTAGCCGGGAGGAGGGAGCAGTACTTC	CASSLAGRREQYF
TRBV11-2	few	TRBJ2-1	.	TGTGCCAGCAGCCCCCCGGGGGTACCGCACAATGAGCAGTTCTTC	CASSPPGVPHNEQFF
TRBV5-4	.	TRBJ2-7	.	TGTGCCAGCAGCTCGCAGGGGCAATACGAGCAGTACTTC	CASSSQGQYEQYF
TRBV28	.	TRBJ2-1	TRBD2	TGTGCCAGCAGTACAACCTTTGTCTGGACTAGCGGGGACAATGAGCAGTTCTTC	CASSTTFVWTSGDNEQFF
TRBV5-1	.	TRBJ2-3	.	TGCGCCAGCAGCTGGGACGGTAGCACAGATACGCAGTATTTT	CASSWDGSTDTQYF
TRBV21-1	few	TRBJ2-7	.	TGTGCCAGCAGCAACCCGGGACAGCCTCTCTTC	CASSNPGQPLF
TRBV2	few	TRBJ2-3	.	TGTGCCAGCAGGGTGGGCGGACGTAACACAGATACGCAGTATTTT	CASRVGGRNTDTQYF
TRBV7-9	.	TRBJ2-3	TRBD2	TGTGCCAGCAGCTCTCCCCGTGGAGCCGGGACTAGATTTACATATACGCAGTATTTT	CASSSPRGAGTRFTYTQYF
TRBV4-2	.	TRBJ2-3	.	TGTGCCAGCAGCCAAGAGGGCCGCAGCCTTTCGGTGGATACGCAGTATTTT	CASSQEGRSLSVDTQYF
TRBV28	.	TRBJ1-5	.	TGTGCCAGCAGTCCTTTGGGGGGCAATCAGCCCCAGCATTTT	CASSPLGGNQPQHF
TRBV5-1	few	TRBJ2-5	.	TGCGCCAGCAGCTTGGGGACCGAAGGGGGGACCCAGTACTTC	CASSLGTEGGTQYF
TRBV2	.	TRBJ2-2	.	TGTGCCAGCAGCCCCGAGAACACCGGGGAGCTGTTTTTT	CASSPENTGELFF
TRBV18	.	TRBJ1-3	TRBD1	TGTGCCAGCTCGGCCGGGACAGGGTCTGGAAACACCATATATTTT	CASSAGTGSGNTIYF
TRBV4-2	.	TRBJ2-2	TRBD1	TGTGCCAGCAGCCACGGAGACAGGGAAACCGGGGAGCTGTTTTTT	CASSHGDRETGELFF
TRBV2	.	TRBJ1-5	.	TGTGCCAGCAGTCGCCGGGCCTCAGGAACGCAGCCCCAGCATTTT	CASSRRASGTQPQHF